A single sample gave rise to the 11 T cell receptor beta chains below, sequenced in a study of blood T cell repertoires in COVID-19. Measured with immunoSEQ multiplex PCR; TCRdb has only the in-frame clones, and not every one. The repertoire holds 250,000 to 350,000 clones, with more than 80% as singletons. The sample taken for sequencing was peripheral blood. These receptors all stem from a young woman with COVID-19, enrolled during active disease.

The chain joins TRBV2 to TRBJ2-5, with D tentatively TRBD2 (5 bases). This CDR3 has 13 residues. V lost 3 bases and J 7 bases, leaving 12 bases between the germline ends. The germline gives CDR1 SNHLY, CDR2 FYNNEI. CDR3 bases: TGTGCCAGCAGTGAGGTCCTAGAGGGGACCCAGTACTTC. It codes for CASSEVLEGTQYF.

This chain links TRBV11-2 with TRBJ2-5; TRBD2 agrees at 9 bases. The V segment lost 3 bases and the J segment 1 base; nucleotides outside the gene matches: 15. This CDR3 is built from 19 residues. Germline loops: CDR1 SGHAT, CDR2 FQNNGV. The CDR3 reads CASSLTYGVREGGQETQYF. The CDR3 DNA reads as TGTGCCAGCAGCTTGACCTACGGTGTGCGGGAGGGAGGCCAAGAGACCCAGTACTTC.

CDR3 nucleotides: TGTGCCAGCAGCCCGGTGGGGCAGGTTGTCAATGAGCAGTTCTTC. It translates to CASSPVGQVVNEQFF. The V and J genes are TRBV2 and TRBJ2-1, with D maybe TRBD1 (5 bases). CDR3 size: 15 residues. Germline assignment: CDR1 SNHLY and CDR2 FYNNEI. V was pared by 6 bases and J by 6 bases, with 18 bases between.

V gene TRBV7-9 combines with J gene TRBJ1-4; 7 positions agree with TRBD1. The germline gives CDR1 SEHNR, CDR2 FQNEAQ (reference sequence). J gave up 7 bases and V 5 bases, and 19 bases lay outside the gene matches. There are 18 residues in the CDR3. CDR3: CASSGQPDEGASVEKLFF. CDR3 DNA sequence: TGTGCCAGCAGCGGGCAACCGGATGAGGGGGCGAGTGTTGAAAAACTGTTTTTT.

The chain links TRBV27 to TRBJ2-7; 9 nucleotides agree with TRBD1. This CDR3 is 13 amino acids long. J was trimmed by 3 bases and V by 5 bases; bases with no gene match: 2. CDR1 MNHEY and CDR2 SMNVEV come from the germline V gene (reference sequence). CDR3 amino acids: CASSRDRDYEQYF. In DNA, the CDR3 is TGTGCCAGCAGTAGGGACAGGGACTACGAGCAGTACTTC.

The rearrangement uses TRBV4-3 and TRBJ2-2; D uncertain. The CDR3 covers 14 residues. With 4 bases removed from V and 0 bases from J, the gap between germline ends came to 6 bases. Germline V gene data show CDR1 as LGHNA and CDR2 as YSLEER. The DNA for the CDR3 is TGCGCCAGCAGCCCACTGCCGAACACCGGGGAGCTGTTTTTT. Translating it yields CASSPLPNTGELFF.

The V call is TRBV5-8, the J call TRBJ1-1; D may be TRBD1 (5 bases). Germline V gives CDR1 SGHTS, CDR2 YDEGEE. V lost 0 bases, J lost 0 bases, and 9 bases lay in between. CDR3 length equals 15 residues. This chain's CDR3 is CASSLVQGMNTEAFF. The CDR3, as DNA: TGTGCCAGCAGCTTGGTGCAGGGAATGAACACTGAAGCTTTCTTT. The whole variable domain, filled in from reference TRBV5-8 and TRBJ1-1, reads EAGVTQSPTHLIKTRGQQATLRCSPISGHTSVYWYQQALGLGLQFLLWYDEGEERNRGNFPPRFSGRQFPNYSSELNVNALELEDSALYLCASSLVQGMNTEAFFGQGTRLTVV.

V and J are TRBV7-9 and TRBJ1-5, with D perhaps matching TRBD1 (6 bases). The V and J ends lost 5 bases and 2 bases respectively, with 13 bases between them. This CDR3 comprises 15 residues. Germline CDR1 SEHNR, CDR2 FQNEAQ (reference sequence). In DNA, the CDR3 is TGTGCCAGCAGCCCCGGACAGCCGGGCAATCAGCCCCAGCATTTT. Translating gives CASSPGQPGNQPQHF.

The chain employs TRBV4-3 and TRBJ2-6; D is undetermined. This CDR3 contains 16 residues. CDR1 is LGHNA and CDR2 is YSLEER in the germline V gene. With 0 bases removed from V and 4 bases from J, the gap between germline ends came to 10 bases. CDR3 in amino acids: CASSQETGNGANVLTF. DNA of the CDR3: TGCGCCAGCAGCCAAGAAACGGGTAACGGGGCCAACGTCCTGACTTTC.

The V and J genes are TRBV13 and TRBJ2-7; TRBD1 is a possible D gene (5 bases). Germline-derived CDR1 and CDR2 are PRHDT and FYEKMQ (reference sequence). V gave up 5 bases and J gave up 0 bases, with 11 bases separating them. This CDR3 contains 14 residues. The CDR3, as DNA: TGTGCCAGCAGCCTCAGACAGAGCTCCTACGAGCAGTACTTC. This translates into CASSLRQSSYEQYF.

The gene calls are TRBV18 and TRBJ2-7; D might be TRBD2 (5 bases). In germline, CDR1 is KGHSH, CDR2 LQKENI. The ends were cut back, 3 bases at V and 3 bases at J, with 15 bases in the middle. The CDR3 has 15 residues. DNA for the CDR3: TGTGCCAGCTCACCTTTGAAGGGAGTTAGCTACGAGCAGTACTTC. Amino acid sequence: CASSPLKGVSYEQYF.